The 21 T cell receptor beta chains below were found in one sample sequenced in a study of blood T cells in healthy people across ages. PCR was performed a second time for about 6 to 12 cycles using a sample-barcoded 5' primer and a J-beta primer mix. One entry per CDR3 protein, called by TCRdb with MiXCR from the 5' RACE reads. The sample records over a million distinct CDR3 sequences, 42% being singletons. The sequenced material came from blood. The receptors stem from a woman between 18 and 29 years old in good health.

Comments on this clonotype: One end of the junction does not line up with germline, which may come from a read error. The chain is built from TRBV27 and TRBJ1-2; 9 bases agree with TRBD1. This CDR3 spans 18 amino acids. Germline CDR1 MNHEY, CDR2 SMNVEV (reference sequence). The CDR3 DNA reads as TGTGCCAGCAGCCTACAGGGGGCGCCGGGGTTACCTAACTATGGCTACAGCTTC. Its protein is CASSLQGAPGLPNYGYSF.

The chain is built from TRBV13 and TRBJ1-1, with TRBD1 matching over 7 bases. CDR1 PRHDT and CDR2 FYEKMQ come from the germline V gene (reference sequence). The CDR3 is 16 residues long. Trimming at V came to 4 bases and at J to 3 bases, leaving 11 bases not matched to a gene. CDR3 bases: TGTGCCAGCAGCTCCTTCACAACAGGGGATCACACTGAAGCTTTCTTT. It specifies CASSSFTTGDHTEAFF.

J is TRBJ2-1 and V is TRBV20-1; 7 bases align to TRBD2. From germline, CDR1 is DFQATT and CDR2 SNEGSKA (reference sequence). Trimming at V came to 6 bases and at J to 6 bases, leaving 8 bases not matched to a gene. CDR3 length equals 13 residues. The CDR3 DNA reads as TGCAGTGCGGTCAGCGGGGCATCCAATGAGCAGTTCTTC. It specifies CSAVSGASNEQFF.

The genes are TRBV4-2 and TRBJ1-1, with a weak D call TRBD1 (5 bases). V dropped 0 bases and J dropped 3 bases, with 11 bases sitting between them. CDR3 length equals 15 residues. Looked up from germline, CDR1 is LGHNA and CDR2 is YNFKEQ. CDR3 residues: CASSQDGGGYTEAFF. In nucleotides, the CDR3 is TGTGCCAGCAGCCAAGATGGGGGGGGGTACACTGAAGCTTTCTTT.

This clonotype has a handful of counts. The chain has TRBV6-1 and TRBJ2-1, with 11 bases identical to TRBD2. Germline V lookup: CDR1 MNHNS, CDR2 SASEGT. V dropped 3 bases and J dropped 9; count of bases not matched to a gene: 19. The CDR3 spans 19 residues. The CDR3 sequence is CASSDRTSGQPRQGTEQFF. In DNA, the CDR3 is TGTGCCAGCAGTGATAGGACTAGCGGGCAACCAAGGCAGGGCACTGAGCAGTTCTTC.

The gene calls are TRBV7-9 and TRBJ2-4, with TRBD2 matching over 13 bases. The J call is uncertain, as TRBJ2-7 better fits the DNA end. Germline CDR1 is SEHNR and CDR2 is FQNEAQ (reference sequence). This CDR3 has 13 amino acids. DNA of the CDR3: TGTGCCATTTGGACTAGCGGGAGTGACGAGCAGTACTTC. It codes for CAIWTSGSDEQYF.

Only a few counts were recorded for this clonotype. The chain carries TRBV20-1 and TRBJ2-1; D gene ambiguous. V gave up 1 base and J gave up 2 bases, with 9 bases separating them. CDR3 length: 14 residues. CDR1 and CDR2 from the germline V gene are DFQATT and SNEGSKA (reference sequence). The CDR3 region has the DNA TGCAGTGCTAGAGCCCTAGTAGCCTACAATGAGCAGTTCTTC. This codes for CSARALVAYNEQFF.

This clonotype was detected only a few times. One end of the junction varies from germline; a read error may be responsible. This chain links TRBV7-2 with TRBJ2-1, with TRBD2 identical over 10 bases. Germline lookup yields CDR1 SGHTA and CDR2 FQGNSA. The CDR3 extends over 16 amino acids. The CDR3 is CASSLAGTSVRNEQFF. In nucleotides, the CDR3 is TGTGCCAGCAGCCTAGCGGGGACTAGCGTGCGGAATGAGCAGTTCTTC.

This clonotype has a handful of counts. The CDR3 loop is CASSFGRGGGLDTQYF. Here the CDR3 DNA reads TGTGCCAGCAGCTTCGGTCGCGGGGGTGGTTTAGATACGCAGTATTTT. The chain links TRBV7-2 to TRBJ2-3; 7 positions match TRBD2. The V segment lost 3 bases and the J segment 5 bases; nucleotides outside the gene matches: 11. Germline CDR1 SGHTA, CDR2 FQGNSA. This CDR3 is 16 amino acids long.

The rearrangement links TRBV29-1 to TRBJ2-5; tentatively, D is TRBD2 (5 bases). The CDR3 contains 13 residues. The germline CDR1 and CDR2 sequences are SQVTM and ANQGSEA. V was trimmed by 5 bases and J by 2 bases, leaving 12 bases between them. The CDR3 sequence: CSVRQRLQETQYF. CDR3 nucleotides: TGCAGCGTTAGACAACGACTACAAGAGACCCAGTACTTC.

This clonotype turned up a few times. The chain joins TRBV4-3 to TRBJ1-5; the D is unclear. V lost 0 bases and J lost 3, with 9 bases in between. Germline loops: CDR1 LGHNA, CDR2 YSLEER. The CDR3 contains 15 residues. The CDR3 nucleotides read TGCGCCAGCAGCCAAGATCAGACCTACAATCAGCCCCAGCATTTT. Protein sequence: CASSQDQTYNQPQHF.

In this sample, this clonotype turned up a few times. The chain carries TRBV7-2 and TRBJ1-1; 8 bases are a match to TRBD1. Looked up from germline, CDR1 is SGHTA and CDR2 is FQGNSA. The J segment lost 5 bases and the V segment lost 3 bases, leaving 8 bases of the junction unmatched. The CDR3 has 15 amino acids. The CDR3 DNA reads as TGTGCCAGCAGCTTGCGGACAGGGAGGGGTACTGAAGCTTTCTTT. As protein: CASSLRTGRGTEAFF.

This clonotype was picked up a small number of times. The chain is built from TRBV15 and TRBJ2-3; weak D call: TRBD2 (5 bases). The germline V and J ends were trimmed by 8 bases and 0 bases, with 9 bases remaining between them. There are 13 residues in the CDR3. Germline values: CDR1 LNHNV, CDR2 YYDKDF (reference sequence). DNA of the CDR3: TGTGCCACCGAAGCGGAGAGCACAGATACGCAGTATTTT. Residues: CATEAESTDTQYF.

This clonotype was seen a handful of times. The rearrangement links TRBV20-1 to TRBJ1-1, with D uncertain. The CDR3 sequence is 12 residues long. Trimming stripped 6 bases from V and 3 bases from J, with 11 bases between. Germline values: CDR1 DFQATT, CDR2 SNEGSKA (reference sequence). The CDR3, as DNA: TGCAGTGCAATCGGTGGACACACTGAAGCTTTCTTT. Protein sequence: CSAIGGHTEAFF.

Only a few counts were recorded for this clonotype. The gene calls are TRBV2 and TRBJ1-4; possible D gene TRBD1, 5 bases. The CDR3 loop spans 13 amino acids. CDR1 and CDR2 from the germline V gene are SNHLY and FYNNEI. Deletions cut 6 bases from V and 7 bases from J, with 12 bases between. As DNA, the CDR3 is TGTGCCAGCAGGTTGGGACGGCTTGAAAAACTGTTTTTT. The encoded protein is CASRLGRLEKLFF.

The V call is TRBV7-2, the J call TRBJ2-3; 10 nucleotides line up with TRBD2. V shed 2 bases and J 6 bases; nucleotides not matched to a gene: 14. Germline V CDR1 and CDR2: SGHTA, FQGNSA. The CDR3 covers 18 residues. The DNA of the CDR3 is TGTGCCAGCAGCTTATTTGGTAGGGCTAGCGGGAGACTGGATACGCAGTATTTT. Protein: CASSLFGRASGRLDTQYF. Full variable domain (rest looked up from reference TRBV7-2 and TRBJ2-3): GAGVSQSPSNKVTEKGKDVELRCDPISGHTALYWYRQSLGQGLEFLIYFQGNSAPDKSGLPSDRFSAERTGGSVSTLTIQRTQQEDSAVYLCASSLFGRASGRLDTQYFGPGTRLTVL.

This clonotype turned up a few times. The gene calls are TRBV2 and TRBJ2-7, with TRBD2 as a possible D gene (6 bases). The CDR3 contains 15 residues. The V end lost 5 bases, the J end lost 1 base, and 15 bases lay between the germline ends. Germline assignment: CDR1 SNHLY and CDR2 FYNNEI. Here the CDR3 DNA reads TGTGCCAGCAGTAAGGTCCTGGGGGGATCCTACGAGCAGTACTTC. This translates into CASSKVLGGSYEQYF.

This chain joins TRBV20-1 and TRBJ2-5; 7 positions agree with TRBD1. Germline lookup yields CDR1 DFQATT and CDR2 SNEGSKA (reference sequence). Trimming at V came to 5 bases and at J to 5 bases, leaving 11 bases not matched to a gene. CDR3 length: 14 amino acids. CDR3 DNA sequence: TGCAGTGCTGAGGCTACAGGGGAGCGGGAGACCCAGTACTTC. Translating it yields CSAEATGERETQYF.

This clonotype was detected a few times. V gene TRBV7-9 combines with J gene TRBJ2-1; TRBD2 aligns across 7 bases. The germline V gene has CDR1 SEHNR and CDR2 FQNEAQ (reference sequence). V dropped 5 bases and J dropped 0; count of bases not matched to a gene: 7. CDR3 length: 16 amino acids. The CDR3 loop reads CASSQTSRISYNEQFF. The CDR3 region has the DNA TGTGCCAGCAGCCAGACTAGCCGAATCTCCTACAATGAGCAGTTCTTC. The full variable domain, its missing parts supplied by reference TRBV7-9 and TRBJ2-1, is DTGVSQNPRHKITKRGQNVTFRCDPISEHNRLYWYRQTLGQGPEFLTYFQNEAQLEKSRLLSDRFSAERPKGSFSTLEIQRTEQGDSAMYLCASSQTSRISYNEQFFGPGTRLTVL.

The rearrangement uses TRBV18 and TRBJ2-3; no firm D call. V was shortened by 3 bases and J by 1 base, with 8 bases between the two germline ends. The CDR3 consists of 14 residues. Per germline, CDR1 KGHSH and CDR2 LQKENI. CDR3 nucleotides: TGTGCCAGCTCACCGGCGGACGGCACAGATACGCAGTATTTT. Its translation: CASSPADGTDTQYF.

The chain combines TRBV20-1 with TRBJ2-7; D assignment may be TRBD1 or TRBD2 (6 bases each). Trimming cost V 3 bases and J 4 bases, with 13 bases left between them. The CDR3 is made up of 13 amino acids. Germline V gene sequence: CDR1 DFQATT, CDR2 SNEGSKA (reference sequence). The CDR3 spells CSARPGGKYEQYF. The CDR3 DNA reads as TGCAGTGCTAGGCCCGGGGGCAAATACGAGCAGTACTTC.